This TCR beta chain stems from a study of blood T cell repertoires in COVID-19. Looking at the study overall: COVID-19 samples, acute and convalescent, were from the United States, Italy and Spain. T cells, B-cell-depleted T cells, or PBMCs provided the cDNA or gDNA that served as material.

V was trimmed by 5 bases and J by 4 bases, leaving 17 bases between them. Germline CDR1 is KGHSH and CDR2 is LQKENI. The CDR3 totals 15 residues. Only in-frame clones appear in the TCRdb table, and some are missing; sequencing was by immunoSEQ multiplex PCR. The sample consists of some 370,000 clones, around 89% of them appearing once. The chain employs TRBV18 and TRBJ1-2; TRBD1 might be the D (6 bases). The specimen sequenced was peripheral blood. The sequence was collected from a man aged 40-49 years with acute or convalescent COVID-19. This chain's CDR3 is CASSFKLTGSYGYTF. CDR3 nucleotide sequence: TGTGCCAGCTCATTCAAATTGACAGGCTCCTATGGCTACACCTTC. The variable domain in full, completed from reference TRBV18 and TRBJ1-2, reads NAGVMQNPRHLVRRRGQEARLRCSPMKGHSHVYWYRQLPEEGLKFMVYLQKENIIDESGMPKERFSAEFPKEGPSILRIQQVVRGDSAAYFCASSFKLTGSYGYTFGSGTRLTVV.